This T cell receptor (beta chain) came from a study of CD8 T cells in Susac syndrome. Turning to the study itself: Among the Susac syndrome patients who underwent sequencing, about six had clinically active disease, while eight of them were in remission.

cDNA came from about 0.5 to 1 ug RNA primed by random hexamers. Multiplex immunoSEQ PCR targeted 54 Vbeta and 13 Jbeta TCR beta segments. TCRdb called the immunoSEQ multiplex PCR reads again in MiXCR, with one record for every CDR3 protein. The data show 130,000 or so distinct CDR3 sequences, under 96% seen once. The CDR3 consists of 12 residues. Germline CDR1 and CDR2: SEHNR and FQNEAQ (reference sequence). V lost 3 bases and J lost 5, with 7 bases in between. The rearrangement uses TRBV7-9 and TRBJ1-2; D unresolved. The receptor's source is a human donor with Susac syndrome. Sequencing was carried out using CD4+ T cells from PBMCs. The CDR3 bases are TGTGCCAGCAGCTTGCCGAGTTATGGCTACACCTTC. Translating gives CASSLPSYGYTF.